This T cell receptor beta chain came from a study of a mutant IDH1 vaccine in newly diagnosed glioma (dated by TCRdb to 2020 to 2023). Background for the entire study: Vaccination was initiated 4-6 weeks after radiotherapy alone, or concurrently with temozolomide cycles in the chemotherapy-containing groups. Of the approximately 33 patients who were treated, around 62% were male and roughly 38% were female, and the mean age was about 40 years. Visit V12 was the week-35 safety follow-up and visit V13 was the week-47 end of study. Before enrollment, most patients had been given radiochemotherapy with temozolomide as standard therapy, while the rest had received either radiotherapy alone or temozolomide alone. Peripheral blood samples were drawn at six visits, namely V03 (baseline), V05, V07, V10, V12 and V13. Longitudinal TCRB deep sequencing was performed for 20 to 30 treated patients wherever samples were available for exploratory analyses.

In regard to this clone: Its antigen remains unidentified. It has no much larger one-base neighbor in the sample; base qualities were not kept.

The library was generated by the immunoSEQ multiplex PCR assay. Following the manufacturer's protocol, the hsTCRB Kit was used to amplify rearranged TCR beta chain sequences. An Illumina MiSeq was used to sequence the TCRB libraries. In the source study's methods: Demultiplexing, trimming and gene mapping were performed with the kit vendor's proprietary platform. TCRdb re-hosts the immuneACCESS table, in-frame sequences only. Its copies lack some clones; in the studies checked, an unresolved V gene accounts for under half of them, and the cause for the rest is not known. V and J calls and clone size are given by that table; D and trimming were obtained from the DNA. Within this sample are around 53,000 clones, with less than 85% of them counted one time only. The ten largest clones take up 3.5% to 4.5% of the sample. Taken from the germline V gene, the CDR1 and CDR2 loops are SGHVS and FNYEAQ. The CDR3 contains 13 residues, cysteine and phenylalanine counted. Just the 39-base CDR3 DNA is kept, in frame starting at base 1. V and J are truncated by 3 bases and 2 bases respectively, leaving an intervening sequence of 8 bases.

Broad study findings and their caveats: According to the authors, sample limitations meant that analyses of patient blood samples could not be reproduced. Across multiple MHC alleles, vaccine-induced immune responses were seen in around 94% of patients. Pseudoprogression appeared unrelated to alterations in the top peripheral T cell clonotypes detected by TCRB sequencing. Selection of PBMC samples for TCRB deep sequencing was based on availability.

This specimen's time point label, per the study, means: week 47, end of study. Each vaccine dose was 300 ug of a 20-mer mutant IDH1 peptide in Montanide, given subcutaneously with topical imiquimod. Across visits V03 through V10, patients got a total of eight vaccinations, given in weeks 1, 3, 5, 7, 11, 15, 19 and 23. The donors had newly diagnosed IDH1-mutant astrocytomas of WHO grade 3 or 4 that showed loss of nuclear ATRX. The samples were drawn from NOA16, a multicentre, single-arm, open-label phase I trial in Germany that tested a mutant IDH1 peptide vaccine in humans for the first time. Genomic DNA for TCRB sequencing was extracted from EDTA blood using the DNeasy Blood and Tissue Kit.

The source was PBMCs, collected from a glioma patient whose treatment included an IDH1 peptide vaccine. Recombination connected TRBV7-6 to TRBJ2-7, with TRBD2 as a weak D call on 7 bases. This receptor was obtained from a woman between 25 and 40 years old with glioma. Some clones in this sample may be carry-over from other donors' samples. The CDR3 region has the sequence CASSLGGPYEQYF. The DNA reads TGTGCCAGCAGCTTGGGGGGGCCCTACGAGCAGTACTTC.